This T cell receptor (beta chain) appears in the sequencing data of a study of identical twins. Trimming took 0 bases from V and 3 from J, leaving 15 bases between them. There are 16 residues in the CDR3. Germline CDR1 SGHTA, CDR2 FQGTGA. Template switching, a step in the protocol, added a universal primer site, and cDNA carried unique molecular identifiers. From the 5' RACE reads, TCRdb called clonotypes with MiXCR, one entry per CDR3 protein. The data hold around 690,000 distinct CDR3 sequences, with around 21% observed a single time. This same sample was also taken into another study, of T cells expressing NK-cell markers. That publication notes: For a handful of donors, these clonotypes were likewise the leading ones in the CD3+CD56-NKG2C+ fraction.

The TCR comes from a woman aged 18-29 years in good health. The specimen was PBMCs. The chain combines TRBV7-3 with TRBJ2-7, with D possibly matching TRBD2 (7 bases). CDR3 in DNA: TGTGCCAGCAGCTTAACAGGCGGGGGCCTTATCTACGAGCAGTACTTC. Translating gives CASSLTGGGLIYEQYF.